This TCR beta chain was captured by sequencing in a study of blood T cell repertoires in COVID-19. Study details: The samples span acute and convalescent COVID-19 from the United States, Italy and Spain. PBMCs, B-cell-depleted T cells, or T cells provided the cDNA or gDNA that made up the material.

Per the authors' pipeline: For nucleated cells, counts were estimated from reference gene primer amplification. Sequencing was performed with immunoSEQ multiplex PCR; in TCRdb, only in-frame clones are kept and a portion is missing. V and J calls and clone size are as listed in that table; D and trimming were resolved from the DNA. The sample yields about 74,000 clones, roughly three quarters seen once. The CDR3 has 15 amino acids. With 8 bases removed from V and 7 bases from J, the gap between germline ends came to 20 bases. The germline V gene has CDR1 SNHLY and CDR2 FYNNEI. The J gene is TRBJ1-4, the V gene TRBV2, with D maybe TRBD1 (5 bases). The sequenced sample was peripheral blood. The sequence was obtained from a man between 70 and 80 years old with active or convalescent COVID-19. The CDR3 here is CASAPRGPRGEKLFF. The DNA for the CDR3 is TGTGCCAGCGCCCCAAGGGGCCCTCGAGGTGAAAAACTGTTTTTT.